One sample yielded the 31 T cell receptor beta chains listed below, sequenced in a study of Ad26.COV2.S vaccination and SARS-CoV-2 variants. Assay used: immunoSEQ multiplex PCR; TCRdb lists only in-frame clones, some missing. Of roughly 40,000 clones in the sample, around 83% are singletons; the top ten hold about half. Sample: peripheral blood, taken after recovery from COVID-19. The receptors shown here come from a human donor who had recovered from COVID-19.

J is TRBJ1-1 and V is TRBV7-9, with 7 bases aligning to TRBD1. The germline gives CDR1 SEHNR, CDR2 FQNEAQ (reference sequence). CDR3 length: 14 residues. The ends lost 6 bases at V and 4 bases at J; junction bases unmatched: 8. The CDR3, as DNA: TGTGCCAGCAGGGGGGACAGAGACTCCACTGAAGCTTTCTTT. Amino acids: CASRGDRDSTEAFF.

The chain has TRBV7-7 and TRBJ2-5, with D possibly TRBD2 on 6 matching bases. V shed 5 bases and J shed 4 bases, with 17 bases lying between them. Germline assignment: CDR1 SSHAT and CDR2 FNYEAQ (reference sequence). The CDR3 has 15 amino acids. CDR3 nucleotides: TGTGCCAGCAGCCAAGGGGCGGGGTTGGGAGAGACCCAGTACTTC. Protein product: CASSQGAGLGETQYF.

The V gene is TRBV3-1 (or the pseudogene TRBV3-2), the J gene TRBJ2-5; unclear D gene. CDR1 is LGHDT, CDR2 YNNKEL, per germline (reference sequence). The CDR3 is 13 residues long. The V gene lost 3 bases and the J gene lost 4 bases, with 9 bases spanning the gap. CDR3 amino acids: CASSQMVRETQYF. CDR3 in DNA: TGTGCCAGCAGCCAGATGGTTAGAGAGACCCAGTACTTC.

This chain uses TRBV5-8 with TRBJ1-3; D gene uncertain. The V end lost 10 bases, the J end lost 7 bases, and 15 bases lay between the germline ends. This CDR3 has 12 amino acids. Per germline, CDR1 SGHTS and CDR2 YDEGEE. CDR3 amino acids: CAFSPPGNTIYF. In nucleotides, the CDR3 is TGTGCCTTTTCACCCCCCGGCAACACCATATATTTT.

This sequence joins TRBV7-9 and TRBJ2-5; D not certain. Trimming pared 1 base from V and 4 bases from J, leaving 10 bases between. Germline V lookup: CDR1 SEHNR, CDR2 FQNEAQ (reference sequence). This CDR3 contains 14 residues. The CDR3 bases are TGTGCCAGCAGCTTAGATGCAAGGAGAGAGACCCAGTACTTC. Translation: CASSLDARRETQYF. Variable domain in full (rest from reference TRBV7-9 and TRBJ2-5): DTGVSQNPRHKITKRGQNVTFRCDPISEHNRLYWYRQTLGQGPEFLTYFQNEAQLEKSRLLSDRFSAERPKGSFSTLEIQRTEQGDSAMYLCASSLDARRETQYFGPGTRLLVL.

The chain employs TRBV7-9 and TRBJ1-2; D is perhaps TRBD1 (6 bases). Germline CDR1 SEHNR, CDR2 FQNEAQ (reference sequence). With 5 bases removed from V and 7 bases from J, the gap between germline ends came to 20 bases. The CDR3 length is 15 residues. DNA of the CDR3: TGTGCCAGCAGCATAGAGGACAGTGCCTATGGTGGCTACACCTTC. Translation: CASSIEDSAYGGYTF.

The CDR3 here is CASRTGGSDTQYF. The CDR3 bases are TGTGCCAGCAGGACAGGGGGCAGCGATACGCAGTATTTT. The rearrangement uses TRBV21-1 and TRBJ2-3; the table names TRBD1, a call not compared with the DNA. TRBV21-1 is termed a pseudogene. CDR3 length: 13 amino acids.

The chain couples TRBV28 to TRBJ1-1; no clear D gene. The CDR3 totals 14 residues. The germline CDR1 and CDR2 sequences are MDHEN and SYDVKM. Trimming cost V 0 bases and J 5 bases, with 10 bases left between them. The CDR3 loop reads CASSLWPGGTEAFF. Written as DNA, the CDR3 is TGTGCCAGCAGTTTATGGCCGGGCGGGACTGAAGCTTTCTTT.

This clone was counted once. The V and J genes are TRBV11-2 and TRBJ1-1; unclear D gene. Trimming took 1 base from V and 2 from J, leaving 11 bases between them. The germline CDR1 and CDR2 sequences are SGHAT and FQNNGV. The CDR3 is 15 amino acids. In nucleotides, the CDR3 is TGTGCCAGCAGCTTAGGACCGGGTACCAACACTGAAGCTTTCTTT. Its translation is CASSLGPGTNTEAFF.

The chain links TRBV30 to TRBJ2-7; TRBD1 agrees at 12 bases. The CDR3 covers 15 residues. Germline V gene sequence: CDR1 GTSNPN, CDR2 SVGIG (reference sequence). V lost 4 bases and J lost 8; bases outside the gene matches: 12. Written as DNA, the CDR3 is TGTGCCTGGACTGGGACCGGGACAGGGGGCGCACAGCAGTACGTC. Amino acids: CAWTGTGTGGAQQYV.

The CDR3 coding sequence is TGCAGCGTTGAGGGGGGACGGAACTATGGCTACACCTTC. This translates into CSVEGGRNYGYTF. V and J are TRBV29-1 and TRBJ1-2; D is possibly TRBD1 (5 bases). Deletions cut 3 bases from V and 2 bases from J, with 10 bases between. The CDR3 totals 13 residues. Germline V lookup: CDR1 SQVTM, CDR2 ANQGSEA.

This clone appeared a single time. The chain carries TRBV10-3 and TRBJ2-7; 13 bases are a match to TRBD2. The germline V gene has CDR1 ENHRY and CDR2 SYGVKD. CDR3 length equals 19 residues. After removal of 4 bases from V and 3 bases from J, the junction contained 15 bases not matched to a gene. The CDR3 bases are TGTGCCATCAGTGGAACCAGGACTAGCGGGAGAGTAGACCTCTACGAGCAGTACGTC. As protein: CAISGTRTSGRVDLYEQYV.

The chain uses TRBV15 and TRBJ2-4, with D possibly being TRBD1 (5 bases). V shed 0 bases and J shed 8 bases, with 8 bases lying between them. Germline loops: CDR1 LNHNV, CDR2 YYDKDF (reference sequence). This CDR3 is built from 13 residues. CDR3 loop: CATSRDLGDIQYF. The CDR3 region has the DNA TGTGCCACCAGCAGAGATCTAGGGGACATTCAGTACTTC.

The CDR3 coding sequence is TGTGCCAGCAGCGGGCTACAGGGAACTGGAAACACCATATATTTT. As protein: CASSGLQGTGNTIYF. The chain carries TRBV9 and TRBJ1-3, with a tentative D call TRBD1 (6 bases). Per germline, CDR1 SGDLS and CDR2 YYNGEE. V was clipped by 3 bases and J by 2 bases, with 12 bases between them. The CDR3 spans 15 residues.

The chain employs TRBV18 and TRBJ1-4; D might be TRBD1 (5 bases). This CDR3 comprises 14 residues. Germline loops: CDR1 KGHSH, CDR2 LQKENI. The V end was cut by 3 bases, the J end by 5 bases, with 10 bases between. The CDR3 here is CASSPGAGNEKLFF. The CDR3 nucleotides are TGTGCCAGCTCACCTGGGGCAGGGAATGAAAAACTGTTTTTT.

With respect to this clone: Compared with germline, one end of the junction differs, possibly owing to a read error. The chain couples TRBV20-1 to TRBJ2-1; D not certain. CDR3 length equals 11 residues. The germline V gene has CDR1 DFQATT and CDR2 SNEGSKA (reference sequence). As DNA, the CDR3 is TGCAGTGCGAGAGTAAGCAATGAGCAGTTCTTC. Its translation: CSARVSNEQFF.

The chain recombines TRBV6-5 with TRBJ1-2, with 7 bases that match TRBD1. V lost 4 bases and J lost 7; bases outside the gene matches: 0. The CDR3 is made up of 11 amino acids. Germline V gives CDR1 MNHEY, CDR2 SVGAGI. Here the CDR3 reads CASSSGGGYTF. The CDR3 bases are TGTGCCAGCAGTTCAGGGGGTGGCTACACCTTC.

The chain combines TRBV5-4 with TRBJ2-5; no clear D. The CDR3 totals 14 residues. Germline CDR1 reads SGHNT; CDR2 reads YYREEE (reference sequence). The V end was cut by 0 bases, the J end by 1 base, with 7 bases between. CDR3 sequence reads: CASSLAGSQETQYF. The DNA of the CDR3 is TGTGCCAGCAGCTTGGCGGGCAGCCAAGAGACCCAGTACTTC.

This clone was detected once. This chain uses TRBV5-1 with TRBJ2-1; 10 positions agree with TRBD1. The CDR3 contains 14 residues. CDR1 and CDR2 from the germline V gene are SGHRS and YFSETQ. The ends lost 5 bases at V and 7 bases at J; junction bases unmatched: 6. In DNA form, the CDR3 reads TGCGCCAGCAGACCGGGACAGGGGAGGAATGAGCAGTTCTTC. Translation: CASRPGQGRNEQFF.

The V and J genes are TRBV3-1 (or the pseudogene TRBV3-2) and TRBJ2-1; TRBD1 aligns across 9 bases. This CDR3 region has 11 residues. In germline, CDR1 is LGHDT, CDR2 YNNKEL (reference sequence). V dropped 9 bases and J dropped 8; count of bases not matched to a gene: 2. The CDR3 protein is CASDRGYEQFF. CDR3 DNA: TGTGCCAGTGACAGGGGGTATGAGCAGTTCTTC.

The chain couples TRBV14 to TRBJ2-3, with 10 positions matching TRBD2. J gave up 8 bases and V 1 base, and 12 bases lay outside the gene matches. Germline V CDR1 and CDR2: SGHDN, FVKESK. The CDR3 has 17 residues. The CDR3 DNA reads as TGTGCCAGCAGCCAAGTAACTAGCGGGGCGGCTCGAGCTACGCAGTATTTT. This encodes CASSQVTSGAARATQYF.

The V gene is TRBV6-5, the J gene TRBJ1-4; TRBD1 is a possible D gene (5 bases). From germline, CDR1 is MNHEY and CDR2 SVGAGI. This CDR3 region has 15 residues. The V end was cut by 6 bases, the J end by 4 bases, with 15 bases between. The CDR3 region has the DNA TGTGCCAGCAGCACCGGGGTGGGGCGTAATGAAAAACTGTTTTTT. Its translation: CASSTGVGRNEKLFF.

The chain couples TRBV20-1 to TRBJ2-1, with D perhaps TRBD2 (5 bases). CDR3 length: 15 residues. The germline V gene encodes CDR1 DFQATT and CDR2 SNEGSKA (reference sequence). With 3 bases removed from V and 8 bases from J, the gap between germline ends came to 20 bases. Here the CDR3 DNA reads TGCAGTGCTAGTCACGGCGGAACTAGGTACGATGAGCAGTTCTTC. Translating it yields CSASHGGTRYDEQFF.

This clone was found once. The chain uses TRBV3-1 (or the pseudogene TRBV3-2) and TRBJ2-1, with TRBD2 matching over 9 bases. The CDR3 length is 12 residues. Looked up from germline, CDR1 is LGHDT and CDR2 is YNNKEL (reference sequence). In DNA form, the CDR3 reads TGTGTGGCGGGAGGGCCCTACAATGAGCAGTTCTTC. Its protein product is CVAGGPYNEQFF.

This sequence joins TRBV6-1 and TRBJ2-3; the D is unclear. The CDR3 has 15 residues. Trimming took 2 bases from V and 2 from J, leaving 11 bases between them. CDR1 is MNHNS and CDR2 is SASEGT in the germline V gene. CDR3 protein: CASSERENPTDTQYF. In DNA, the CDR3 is TGTGCCAGCAGTGAAAGAGAAAACCCCACAGATACGCAGTATTTT.

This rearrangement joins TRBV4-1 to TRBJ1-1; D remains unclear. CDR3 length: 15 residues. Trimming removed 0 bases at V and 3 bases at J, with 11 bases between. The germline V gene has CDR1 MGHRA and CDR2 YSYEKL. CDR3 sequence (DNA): TGCGCCAGCAGCCAAGAGACCGCCCGGCACACTGAAGCTTTCTTT. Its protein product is CASSQETARHTEAFF.

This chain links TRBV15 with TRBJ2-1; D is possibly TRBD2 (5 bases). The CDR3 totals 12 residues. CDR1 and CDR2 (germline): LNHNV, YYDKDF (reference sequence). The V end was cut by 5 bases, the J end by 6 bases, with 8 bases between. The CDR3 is CATSPGFNEQFF. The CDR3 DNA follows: TGTGCCACCAGCCCGGGGTTCAATGAGCAGTTCTTC.

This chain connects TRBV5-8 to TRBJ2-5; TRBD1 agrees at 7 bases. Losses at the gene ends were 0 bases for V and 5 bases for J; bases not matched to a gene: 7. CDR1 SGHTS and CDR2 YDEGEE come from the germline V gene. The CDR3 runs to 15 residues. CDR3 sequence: CASSLETRGWETQYF. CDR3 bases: TGTGCCAGCAGCTTGGAAACCAGGGGGTGGGAGACCCAGTACTTC.

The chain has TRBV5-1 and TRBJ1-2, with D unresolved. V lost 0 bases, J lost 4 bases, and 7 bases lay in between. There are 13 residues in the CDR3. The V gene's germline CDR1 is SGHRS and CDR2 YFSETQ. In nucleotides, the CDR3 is TGCGCCAGCAGCTTGGACGGGCGCTATGGCTACACCTTC. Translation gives CASSLDGRYGYTF.

CDR3 amino acids: CASSQSSGRGGDTQYF. The CDR3 coding sequence is TGTGCCAGCAGCCAGTCTAGCGGGAGGGGAGGTGATACGCAGTATTTT. The gene calls are TRBV3-1 (or the pseudogene TRBV3-2) and TRBJ2-3, with 12 bases identical to TRBD2. CDR1 is LGHDT and CDR2 is YNNKEL in the germline V gene (reference sequence). The CDR3 is 16 residues long. V dropped 3 bases and J dropped 6; count of bases not matched to a gene: 7.

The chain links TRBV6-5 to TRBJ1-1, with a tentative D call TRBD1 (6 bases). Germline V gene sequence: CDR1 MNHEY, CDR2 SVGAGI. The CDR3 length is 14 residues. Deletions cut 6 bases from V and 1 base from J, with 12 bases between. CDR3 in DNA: TGTGCCAGCAGGTTGGGACAACAGAACACTGAAGCTTTCTTT. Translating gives CASRLGQQNTEAFF.